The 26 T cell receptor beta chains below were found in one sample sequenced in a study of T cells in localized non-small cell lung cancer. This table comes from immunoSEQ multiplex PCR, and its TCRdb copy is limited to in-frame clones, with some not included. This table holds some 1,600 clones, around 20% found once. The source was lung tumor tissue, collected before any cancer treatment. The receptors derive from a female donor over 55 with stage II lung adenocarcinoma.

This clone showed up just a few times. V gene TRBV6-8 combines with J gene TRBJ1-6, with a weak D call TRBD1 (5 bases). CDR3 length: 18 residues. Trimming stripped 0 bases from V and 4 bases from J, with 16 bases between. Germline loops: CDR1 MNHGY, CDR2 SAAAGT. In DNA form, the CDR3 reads TGTGCCAGCAGTTACTCGATTTTCCAGGGACCATATAATTCACCCCTCCACTTT. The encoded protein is CASSYSIFQGPYNSPLHF.

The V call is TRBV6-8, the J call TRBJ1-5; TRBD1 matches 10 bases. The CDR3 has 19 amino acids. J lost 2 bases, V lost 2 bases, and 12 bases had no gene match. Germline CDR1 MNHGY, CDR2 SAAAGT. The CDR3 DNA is TGTGCCAGCAGTTACCCGGGGACAGGGGCCACCTGGGGCAATCAGCCCCAGCATTTT. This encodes CASSYPGTGATWGNQPQHF.

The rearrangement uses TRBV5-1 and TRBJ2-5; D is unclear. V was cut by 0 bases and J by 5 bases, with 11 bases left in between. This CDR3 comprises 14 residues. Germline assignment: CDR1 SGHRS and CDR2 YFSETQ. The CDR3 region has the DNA TGCGCCAGCAGCTTGGACAGTCAGGTGGAGACCCAGTACTTC. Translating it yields CASSLDSQVETQYF.

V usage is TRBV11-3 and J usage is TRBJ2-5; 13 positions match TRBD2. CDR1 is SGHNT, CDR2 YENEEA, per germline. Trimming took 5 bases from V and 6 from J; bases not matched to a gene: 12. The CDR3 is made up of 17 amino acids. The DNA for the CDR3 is TGTGCCAGCAGCCCCTCAAGACTAGCGGGAGGCGGGAAGACCCAGTACTTC. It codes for CASSPSRLAGGGKTQYF.

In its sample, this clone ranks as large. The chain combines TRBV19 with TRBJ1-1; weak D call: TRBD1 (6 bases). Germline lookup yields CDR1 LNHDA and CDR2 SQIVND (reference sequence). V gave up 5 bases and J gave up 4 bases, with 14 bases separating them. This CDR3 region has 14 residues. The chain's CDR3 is CASSLQGEGTEAFF. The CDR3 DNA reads TGTGCCAGTAGTCTACAGGGCGAGGGCACTGAAGCTTTCTTT.

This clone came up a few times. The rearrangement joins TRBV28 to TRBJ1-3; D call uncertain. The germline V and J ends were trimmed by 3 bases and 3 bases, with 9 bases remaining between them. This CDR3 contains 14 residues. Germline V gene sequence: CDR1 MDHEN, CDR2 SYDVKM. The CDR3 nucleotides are TGTGCCAGCAGTTTTATCGGAGGTGGAAACACCATATATTTT. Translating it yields CASSFIGGGNTIYF.

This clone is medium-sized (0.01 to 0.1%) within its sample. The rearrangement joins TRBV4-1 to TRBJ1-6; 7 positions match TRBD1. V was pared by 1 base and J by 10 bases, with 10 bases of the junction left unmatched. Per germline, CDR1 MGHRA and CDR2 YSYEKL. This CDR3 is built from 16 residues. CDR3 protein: CASSQAGSQGGSPLHF. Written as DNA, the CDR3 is TGCGCCAGCAGCCAAGCTGGTTCGCAGGGGGGATCACCCCTCCACTTT.

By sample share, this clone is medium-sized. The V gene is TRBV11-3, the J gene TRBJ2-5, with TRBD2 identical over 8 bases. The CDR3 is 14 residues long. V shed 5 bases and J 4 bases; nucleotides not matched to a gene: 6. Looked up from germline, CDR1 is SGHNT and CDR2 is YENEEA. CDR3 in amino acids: CASSPSGRGETQYF. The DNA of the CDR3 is TGTGCCAGCAGCCCTAGCGGGCGTGGAGAGACCCAGTACTTC.

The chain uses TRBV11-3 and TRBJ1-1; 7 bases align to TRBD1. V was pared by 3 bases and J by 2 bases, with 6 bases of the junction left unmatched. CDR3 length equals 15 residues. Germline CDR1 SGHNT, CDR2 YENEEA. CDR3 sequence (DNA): TGTGCCAGCAGCTTGGGGACAGCGTCAAACACTGAAGCTTTCTTT. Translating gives CASSLGTASNTEAFF.

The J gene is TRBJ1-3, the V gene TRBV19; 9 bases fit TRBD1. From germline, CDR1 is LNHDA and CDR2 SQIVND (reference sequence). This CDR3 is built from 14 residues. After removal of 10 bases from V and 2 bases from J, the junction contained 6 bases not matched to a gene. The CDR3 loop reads CATKDRGTGNTIYF. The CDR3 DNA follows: TGTGCCACCAAGGACAGGGGCACTGGAAACACCATATATTTT.

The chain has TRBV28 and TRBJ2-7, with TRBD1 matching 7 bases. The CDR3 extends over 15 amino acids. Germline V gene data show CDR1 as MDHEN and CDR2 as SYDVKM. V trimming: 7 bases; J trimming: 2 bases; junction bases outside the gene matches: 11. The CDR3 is CASNLRTGGAYEQYF. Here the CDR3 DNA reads TGTGCCAGCAACCTTCGGACAGGTGGGGCCTACGAGCAGTACTTC.

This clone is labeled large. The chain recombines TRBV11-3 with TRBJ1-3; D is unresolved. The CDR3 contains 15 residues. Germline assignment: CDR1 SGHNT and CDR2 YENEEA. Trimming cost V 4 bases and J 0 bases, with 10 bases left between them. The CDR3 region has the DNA TGTGCCAGCAGCTCCGGACTGAGCTCTGGAAACACCATATATTTT. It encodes CASSSGLSSGNTIYF.

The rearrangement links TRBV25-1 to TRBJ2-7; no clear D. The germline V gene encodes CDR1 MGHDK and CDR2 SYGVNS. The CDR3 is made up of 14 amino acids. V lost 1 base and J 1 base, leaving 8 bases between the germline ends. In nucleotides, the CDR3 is TGTGCCAGCAGTGAATCAGGACGGTCCTACGAGCAGTACTTC. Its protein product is CASSESGRSYEQYF.

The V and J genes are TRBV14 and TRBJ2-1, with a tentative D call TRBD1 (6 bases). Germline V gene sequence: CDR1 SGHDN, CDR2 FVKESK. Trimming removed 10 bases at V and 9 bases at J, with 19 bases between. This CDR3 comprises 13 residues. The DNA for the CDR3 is TGTGCCACCCAGAGGTTGAGGGGGTTTGAGCAGTTCTTC. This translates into CATQRLRGFEQFF.

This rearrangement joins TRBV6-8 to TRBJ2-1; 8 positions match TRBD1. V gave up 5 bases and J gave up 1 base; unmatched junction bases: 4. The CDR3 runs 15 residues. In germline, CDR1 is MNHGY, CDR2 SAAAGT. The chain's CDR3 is CASSLQGVSYNEQFF. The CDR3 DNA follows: TGTGCCAGCAGTCTACAGGGGGTATCCTACAATGAGCAGTTCTTC.

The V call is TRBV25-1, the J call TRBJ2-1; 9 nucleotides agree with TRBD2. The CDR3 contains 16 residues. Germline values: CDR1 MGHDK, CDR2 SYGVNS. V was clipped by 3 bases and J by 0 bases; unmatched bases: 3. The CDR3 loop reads CASSDPSGDSYNEQFF. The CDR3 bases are TGTGCCAGCAGTGACCCTAGCGGGGACTCCTACAATGAGCAGTTCTTC.

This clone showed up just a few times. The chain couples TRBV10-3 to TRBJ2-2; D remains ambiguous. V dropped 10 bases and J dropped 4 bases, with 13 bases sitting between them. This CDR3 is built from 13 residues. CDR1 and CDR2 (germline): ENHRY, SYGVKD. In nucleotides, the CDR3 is TGTGCCAGCCGCCTAGGTGGCACCGGGGAGCTGTTTTTT. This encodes CASRLGGTGELFF.

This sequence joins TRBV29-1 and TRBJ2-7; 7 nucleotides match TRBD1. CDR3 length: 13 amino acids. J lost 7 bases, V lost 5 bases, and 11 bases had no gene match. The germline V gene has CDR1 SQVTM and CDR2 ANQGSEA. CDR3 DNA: TGCAGCGTTTCAGCACAGGGGATGGGTGAGCAGTACTTC. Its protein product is CSVSAQGMGEQYF.

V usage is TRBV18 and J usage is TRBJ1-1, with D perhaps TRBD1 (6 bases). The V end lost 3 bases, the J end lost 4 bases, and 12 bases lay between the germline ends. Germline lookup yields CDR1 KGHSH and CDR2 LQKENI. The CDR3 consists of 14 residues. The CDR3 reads CASSPTGYGTEAFF. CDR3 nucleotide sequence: TGTGCCAGCTCACCTACAGGGTATGGCACTGAAGCTTTCTTT.

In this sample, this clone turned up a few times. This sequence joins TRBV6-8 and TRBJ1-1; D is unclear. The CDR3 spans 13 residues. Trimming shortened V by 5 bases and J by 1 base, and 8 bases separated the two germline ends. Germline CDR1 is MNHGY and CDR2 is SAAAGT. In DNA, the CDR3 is TGTGCCAGCAGTCCGGTGCGGAACACTGAAGCTTTCTTT. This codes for CASSPVRNTEAFF.

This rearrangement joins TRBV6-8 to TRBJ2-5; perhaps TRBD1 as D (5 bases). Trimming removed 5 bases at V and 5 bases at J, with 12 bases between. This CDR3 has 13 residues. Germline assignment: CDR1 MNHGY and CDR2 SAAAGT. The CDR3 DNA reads TGTGCCAGCAGTCGACAGTCCCTTGAGACCCAGTACTTC. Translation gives CASSRQSLETQYF.

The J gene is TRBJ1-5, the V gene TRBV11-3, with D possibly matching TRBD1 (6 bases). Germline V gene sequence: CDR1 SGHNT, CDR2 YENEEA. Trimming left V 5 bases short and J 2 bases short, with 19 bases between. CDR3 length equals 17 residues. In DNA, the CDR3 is TGTGCCAGCAGCCGATGGGGTGGCAGGGGTGGCAATCAGCCCCAGCATTTT. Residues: CASSRWGGRGGNQPQHF.

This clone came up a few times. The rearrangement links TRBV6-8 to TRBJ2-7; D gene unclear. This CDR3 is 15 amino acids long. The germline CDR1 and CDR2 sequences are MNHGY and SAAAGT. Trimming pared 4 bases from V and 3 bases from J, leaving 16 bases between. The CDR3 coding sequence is TGTGCCAGCAGTTTACGGGCAGGTTCGTTCTACGAGCAGTACTTC. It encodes CASSLRAGSFYEQYF.

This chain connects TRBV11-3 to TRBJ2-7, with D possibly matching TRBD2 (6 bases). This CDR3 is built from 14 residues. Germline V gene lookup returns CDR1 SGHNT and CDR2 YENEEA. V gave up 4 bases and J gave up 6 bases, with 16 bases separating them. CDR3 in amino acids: CASSWDWSTGEQYF. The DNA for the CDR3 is TGTGCCAGCAGCTGGGACTGGTCGACTGGCGAGCAGTACTTC.

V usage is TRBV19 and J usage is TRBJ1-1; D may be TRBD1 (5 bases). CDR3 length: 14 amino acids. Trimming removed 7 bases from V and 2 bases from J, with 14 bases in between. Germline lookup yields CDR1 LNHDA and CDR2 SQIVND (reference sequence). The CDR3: CASILRGRNTEAFF. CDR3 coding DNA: TGTGCCAGTATTTTGAGGGGAAGAAACACTGAAGCTTTCTTT.

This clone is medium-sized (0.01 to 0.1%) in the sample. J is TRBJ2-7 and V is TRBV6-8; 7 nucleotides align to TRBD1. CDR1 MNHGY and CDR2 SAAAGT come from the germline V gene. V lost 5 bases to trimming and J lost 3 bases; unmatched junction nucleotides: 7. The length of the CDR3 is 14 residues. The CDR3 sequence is CASSGRTGYYEQYF. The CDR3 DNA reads TGTGCCAGCAGTGGTCGGACAGGTTACTACGAGCAGTACTTC.